This is a list of T cell receptor beta chains from one sample in a study of spatial heterogeneity in lung cancer. TCRdb re-called the 5' RACE reads with MiXCR, one entry per CDR3 protein. The sample holds 2,500 or so distinct CDR3 sequences, roughly 1.4% seen once. The sequenced sample was lung tumor tissue, obtained at surgery. Source of these receptors: a male donor with early-stage non-small cell lung cancer. The CDR3 runs from the conserved cysteine through the conserved F or W. A D gene is named only where the DNA matches it firmly.

D gene: NA
J gene: TRBJ1-6
V gene: TRBV20-1
CDR3 protein: CSARGWGADSPLHF

D gene: NA
J gene: TRBJ2-1
V gene: TRBV7-8
CDR3 protein: CASSAGRANDEQFF

D gene: NA
J gene: TRBJ2-2
V gene: TRBV10-1
CDR3 protein: CASSEYSSANTGELFF

D gene: NA
J gene: TRBJ2-7
V gene: TRBV7-9
CDR3 protein: CASDGTHPYEQYF

D gene: TRBD2
J gene: TRBJ2-1
V gene: TRBV20-1
CDR3 protein: CSARRPSGYNEQFF

D gene: TRBD1
J gene: TRBJ1-5
V gene: TRBV2
CDR3 protein: CASSRDRGEFGNQPQHF

D gene: TRBD1
J gene: TRBJ1-5
V gene: TRBV5-6
CDR3 protein: CASSLQGGGPQHF

D gene: NA
J gene: TRBJ1-1
V gene: TRBV9
CDR3 protein: CASSSGMNTEAFF

D gene: NA
J gene: TRBJ1-5
V gene: TRBV27
CDR3 protein: CASSLRGHQPQHF

D gene: NA
J gene: TRBJ2-2
V gene: TRBV2
CDR3 protein: CASRGTSNTGELFF

D gene: TRBD2
J gene: TRBJ2-5
V gene: TRBV7-6
CDR3 protein: CASSWRSGGTQETQYF

D gene: TRBD2
J gene: TRBJ2-5
V gene: TRBV20-1
CDR3 protein: CSAPSSRTSRQETQYF

D gene: NA
J gene: TRBJ2-7
V gene: TRBV5-1
CDR3 protein: CASSVRDNYEQYF

D gene: TRBD2
J gene: TRBJ2-7
V gene: TRBV9
CDR3 protein: CASSVGTSGSYEQYF

D gene: NA
J gene: TRBJ1-2
V gene: TRBV6-2/TRBV6-3
CDR3 protein: CASSPGQPWGYGYTF

D gene: NA
J gene: TRBJ1-4
V gene: TRBV15
CDR3 protein: CATSSASTNEKLFF

D gene: TRBD1
J gene: TRBJ2-2
V gene: TRBV18
CDR3 protein: CASSPRGPGELFF

D gene: NA
J gene: TRBJ2-2
V gene: TRBV18
CDR3 protein: CASSQQGNANTGELFF

D gene: NA
J gene: TRBJ2-5
V gene: TRBV11-2
CDR3 protein: CASSLGETQYF

D gene: TRBD1
J gene: TRBJ1-1
V gene: TRBV7-2
CDR3 protein: CASSGQGVNTEAFF

D gene: TRBD2
J gene: TRBJ2-7
V gene: TRBV7-2
CDR3 protein: CASSHAGSGGYEQYF

D gene: TRBD2
J gene: TRBJ2-2
V gene: TRBV7-3
CDR3 protein: CASSSQRGQITGELFF

D gene: NA
J gene: TRBJ2-5
V gene: TRBV18
CDR3 protein: CASSSQTETQYF

D gene: NA
J gene: TRBJ2-1
V gene: TRBV6-6
CDR3 protein: CASRVTGVAVENEQFF

D gene: TRBD2
J gene: TRBJ2-2
V gene: TRBV11-2
CDR3 protein: CASNRLAGGNTGELFF

D gene: TRBD2
J gene: TRBJ2-3
V gene: TRBV30
CDR3 protein: CAWSVPAGGLTDTQYF

D gene: NA
J gene: TRBJ1-5
V gene: TRBV27
CDR3 protein: CASRDRGGNQPQHF

D gene: TRBD1
J gene: TRBJ2-3
V gene: TRBV5-1
CDR3 protein: CASLLGQGALDTQYF

D gene: NA
J gene: TRBJ2-6
V gene: TRBV12-3/TRBV12-4
CDR3 protein: CASSFPWRNGANVLTF

D gene: NA
J gene: TRBJ1-2
V gene: TRBV12-3/TRBV12-4
CDR3 protein: CASSLGGWISYGYTF

D gene: NA
J gene: TRBJ2-5
V gene: TRBV9
CDR3 protein: CASSVGGGQETQYF

D gene: TRBD2
J gene: TRBJ2-7
V gene: TRBV29-1
CDR3 protein: CSVGGLAGVQYF

D gene: NA
J gene: TRBJ2-1
V gene: TRBV11-2
CDR3 protein: CASSAFLGGYNEQFF

D gene: TRBD1
J gene: TRBJ2-7
V gene: TRBV7-2
CDR3 protein: CASSFRQGSPYEQYF

D gene: TRBD2
J gene: TRBJ2-1
V gene: TRBV6-2/TRBV6-3
CDR3 protein: CASRRGVYNEQFF

D gene: NA
J gene: TRBJ2-5
V gene: TRBV18
CDR3 protein: CASSPQNGQQETQYF

D gene: NA
J gene: TRBJ2-5
V gene: TRBV4-2
CDR3 protein: CASSPDYGGIGLLKETQYF

D gene: NA
J gene: TRBJ2-1
V gene: TRBV20-1
CDR3 protein: CSAAGSTSNSYNEQFF

D gene: TRBD2
J gene: TRBJ2-5
V gene: TRBV5-5
CDR3 protein: CASSLVGLAGETQYF

D gene: NA
J gene: TRBJ1-1
V gene: TRBV9
CDR3 protein: CASSRDPNTEAFF

D gene: NA
J gene: TRBJ2-5
V gene: TRBV5-6
CDR3 protein: CASSQLGGGKETQYF

D gene: NA
J gene: TRBJ2-5
V gene: TRBV6-6
CDR3 protein: CASSYRSGTVKAETQYF

D gene: NA
J gene: TRBJ2-5
V gene: TRBV20-1
CDR3 protein: CSARVASGRGQETQYF

D gene: NA
J gene: TRBJ1-1
V gene: TRBV29-1
CDR3 protein: CSARMGNTEAFF

D gene: NA
J gene: TRBJ2-1
V gene: TRBV7-2
CDR3 protein: CASSLWGGTLGYNEQFF

D gene: NA
J gene: TRBJ1-1
V gene: TRBV4-1
CDR3 protein: CASSQGGENTEAFF

D gene: TRBD2
J gene: TRBJ2-1
V gene: TRBV12-3/TRBV12-4
CDR3 protein: CASSFSRKGSGSRLEQFF

D gene: TRBD2
J gene: TRBJ2-5
V gene: TRBV7-2
CDR3 protein: CASSSAGGPAKTQYF

D gene: TRBD2
J gene: TRBJ2-2
V gene: TRBV27
CDR3 protein: CASSPPGGSNTGELFF

D gene: NA
J gene: TRBJ2-3
V gene: TRBV18
CDR3 protein: CASSPPVSDTQYF

D gene: NA
J gene: TRBJ1-5
V gene: TRBV24-1
CDR3 protein: CATRGGRNQPQHF

D gene: NA
J gene: TRBJ1-1
V gene: TRBV29-1
CDR3 protein: CSIGGGQRDTEAFF

D gene: TRBD1
J gene: TRBJ1-2
V gene: TRBV4-3
CDR3 protein: CASSPGQGYGYTF

D gene: TRBD1
J gene: TRBJ2-1
V gene: TRBV7-2
CDR3 protein: CASSLARGPSYNEQFF

D gene: TRBD1
J gene: TRBJ1-1
V gene: TRBV6-5
CDR3 protein: CASTRQGLMNTEAFF

D gene: NA
J gene: TRBJ2-1
V gene: TRBV4-2
CDR3 protein: CASRVGGRNAYNEQFF

D gene: TRBD2
J gene: TRBJ2-5
V gene: TRBV20-1
CDR3 protein: CSAPVSSMAGVGPQYF

D gene: TRBD1
J gene: TRBJ1-2
V gene: TRBV7-8
CDR3 protein: CASSSTPGQGGYTF

D gene: NA
J gene: TRBJ1-2
V gene: TRBV7-8
CDR3 protein: CASSPTDYGYTF

D gene: TRBD1
J gene: TRBJ2-5
V gene: TRBV5-1
CDR3 protein: CASSKRDSRQETQYF